This T cell receptor beta chain was recorded in a study of T cells in localized non-small cell lung cancer. General study findings and limits: The highest T cell clonality was in uninvolved adjacent lung, above tumor. The study sequenced only one region of the tumor. As a result, intratumor heterogeneity could not be excluded and remains possible. Blood T cell density predicted longer survival; adjacent-lung clonality, shorter. Adjacent lung was found to contain a median approximately 60 of the top 100 tumor clones.

Profiling relied on immunoSEQ multiplex PCR, and the TCRdb table lists in-frame clones only, not all of them. The sample records around 64,000 clones, about 87% being singletons. V was pared by 0 bases and J by 3 bases, with 13 bases between. The CDR3 has 16 amino acids. The V gene's germline CDR1 is MNHNY and CDR2 SVGAGI (reference sequence). This clone was counted a single time. No antigen is known for it. V and J are TRBV6-6 and TRBJ2-3, with a possible D match to TRBD2 (7 bases). The source of this sequence is a man between 40 and 69 years old with stage I squamous cell lung carcinoma. The source was peripheral blood, collected before any cancer treatment. This CDR3 reads CASSYSMGGRTDTQYF. As DNA, the CDR3 is TGTGCCAGCAGTTACTCAATGGGGGGGCGGACAGATACGCAGTATTTT.